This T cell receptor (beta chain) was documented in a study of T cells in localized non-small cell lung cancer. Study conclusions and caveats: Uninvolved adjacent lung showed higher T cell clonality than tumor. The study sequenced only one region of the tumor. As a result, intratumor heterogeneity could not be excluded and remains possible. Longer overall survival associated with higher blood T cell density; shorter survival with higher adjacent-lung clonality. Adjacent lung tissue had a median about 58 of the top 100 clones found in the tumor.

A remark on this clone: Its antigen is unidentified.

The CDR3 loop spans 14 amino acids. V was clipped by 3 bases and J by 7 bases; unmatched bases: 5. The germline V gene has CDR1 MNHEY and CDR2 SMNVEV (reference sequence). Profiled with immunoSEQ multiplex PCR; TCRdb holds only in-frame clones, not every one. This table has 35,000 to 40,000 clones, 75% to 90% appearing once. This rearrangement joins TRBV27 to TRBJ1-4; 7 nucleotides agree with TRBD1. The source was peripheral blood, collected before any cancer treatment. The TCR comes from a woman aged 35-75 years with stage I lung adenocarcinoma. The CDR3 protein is CASSFTGDREKLFF. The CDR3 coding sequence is TGTGCCAGCAGTTTCACAGGGGATCGTGAAAAACTGTTTTTT.